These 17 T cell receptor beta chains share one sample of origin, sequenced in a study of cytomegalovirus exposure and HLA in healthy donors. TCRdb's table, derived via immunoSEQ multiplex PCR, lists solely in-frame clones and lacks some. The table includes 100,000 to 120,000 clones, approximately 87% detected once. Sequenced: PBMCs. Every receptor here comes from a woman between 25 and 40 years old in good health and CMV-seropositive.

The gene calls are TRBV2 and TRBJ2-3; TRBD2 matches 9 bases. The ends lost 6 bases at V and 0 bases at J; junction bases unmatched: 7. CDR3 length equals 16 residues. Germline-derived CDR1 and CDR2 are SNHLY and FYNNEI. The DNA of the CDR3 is TGTGCCAGCAGCGTCCAGACTAGCGGAAGCACAGATACGCAGTATTTT. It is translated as CASSVQTSGSTDTQYF.

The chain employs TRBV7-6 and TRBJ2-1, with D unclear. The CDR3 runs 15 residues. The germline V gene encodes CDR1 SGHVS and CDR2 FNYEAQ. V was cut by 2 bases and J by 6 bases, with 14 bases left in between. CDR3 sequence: CASSLIGKEPNEQFF. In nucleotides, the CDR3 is TGTGCCAGCAGCTTAATTGGTAAGGAGCCCAATGAGCAGTTCTTC.

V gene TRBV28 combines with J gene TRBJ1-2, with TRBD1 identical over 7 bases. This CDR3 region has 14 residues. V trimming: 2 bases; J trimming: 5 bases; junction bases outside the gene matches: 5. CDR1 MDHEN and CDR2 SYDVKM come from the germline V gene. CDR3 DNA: TGTGCCAGCAGTTTAGGAGGGGGCGGATATGGCTACACCTTC. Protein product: CASSLGGGGYGYTF.

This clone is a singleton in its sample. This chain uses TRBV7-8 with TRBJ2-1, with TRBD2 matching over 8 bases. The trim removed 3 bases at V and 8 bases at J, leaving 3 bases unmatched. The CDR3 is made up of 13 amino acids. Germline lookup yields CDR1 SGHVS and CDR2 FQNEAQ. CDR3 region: CASSFLAGHEQFF. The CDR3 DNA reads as TGTGCCAGCAGCTTTTTAGCGGGACATGAGCAGTTCTTC.

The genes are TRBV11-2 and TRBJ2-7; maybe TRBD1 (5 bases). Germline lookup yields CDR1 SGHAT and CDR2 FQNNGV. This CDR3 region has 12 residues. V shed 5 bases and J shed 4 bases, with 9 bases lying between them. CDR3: CASSRGTYEQYF. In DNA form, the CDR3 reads TGTGCCAGCAGCAGGGGTACATACGAGCAGTACTTC.

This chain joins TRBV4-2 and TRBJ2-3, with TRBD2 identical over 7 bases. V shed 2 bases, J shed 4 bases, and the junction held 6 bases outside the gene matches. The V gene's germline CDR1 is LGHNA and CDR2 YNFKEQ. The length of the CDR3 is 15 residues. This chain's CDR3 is CASSQTGTISDTQYF. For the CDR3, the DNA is TGTGCCAGCAGCCAAACCGGGACTATTTCAGATACGCAGTATTTT.

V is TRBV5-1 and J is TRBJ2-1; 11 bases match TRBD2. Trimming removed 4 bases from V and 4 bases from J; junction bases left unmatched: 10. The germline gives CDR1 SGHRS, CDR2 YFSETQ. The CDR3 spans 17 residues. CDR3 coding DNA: TGCGCCAGCAGCAAAACTCGAGGGACTAGCGGATACAATGAGCAGTTCTTC. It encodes CASSKTRGTSGYNEQFF.

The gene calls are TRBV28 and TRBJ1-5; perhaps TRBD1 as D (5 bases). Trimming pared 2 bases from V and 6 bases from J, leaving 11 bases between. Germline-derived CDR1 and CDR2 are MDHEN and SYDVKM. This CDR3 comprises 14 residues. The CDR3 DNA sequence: TGTGCCAGCAGTTTAAGGACATCGGGTCAGCCCCAGCATTTT. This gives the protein CASSLRTSGQPQHF.

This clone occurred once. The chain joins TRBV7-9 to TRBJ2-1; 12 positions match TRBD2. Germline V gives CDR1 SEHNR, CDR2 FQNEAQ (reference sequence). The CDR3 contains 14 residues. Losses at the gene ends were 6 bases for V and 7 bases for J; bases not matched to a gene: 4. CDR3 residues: CASRPSGGANEQFF. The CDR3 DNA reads TGTGCCAGCAGACCTAGCGGGGGGGCGAATGAGCAGTTCTTC. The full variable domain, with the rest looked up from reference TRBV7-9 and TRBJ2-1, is DTGVSQNPRHKITKRGQNVTFRCDPISEHNRLYWYRQTLGQGPEFLTYFQNEAQLEKSRLLSDRFSAERPKGSFSTLEIQRTEQGDSAMYLCASRPSGGANEQFFGPGTRLTVL.

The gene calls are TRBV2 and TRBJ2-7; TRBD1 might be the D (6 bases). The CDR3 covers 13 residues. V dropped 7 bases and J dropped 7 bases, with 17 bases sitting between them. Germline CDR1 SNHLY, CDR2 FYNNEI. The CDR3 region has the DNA TGTGCCAGCACAAAACAGGGCCCGGGTGAGCAGTACTTC. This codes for CASTKQGPGEQYF.

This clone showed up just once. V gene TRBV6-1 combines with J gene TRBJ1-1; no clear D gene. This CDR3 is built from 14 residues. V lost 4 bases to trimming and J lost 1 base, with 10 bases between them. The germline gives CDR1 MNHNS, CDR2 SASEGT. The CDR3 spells CASSAPLKNTEAFF. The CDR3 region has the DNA TGTGCCAGCAGTGCCCCACTGAAGAACACTGAAGCTTTCTTT.

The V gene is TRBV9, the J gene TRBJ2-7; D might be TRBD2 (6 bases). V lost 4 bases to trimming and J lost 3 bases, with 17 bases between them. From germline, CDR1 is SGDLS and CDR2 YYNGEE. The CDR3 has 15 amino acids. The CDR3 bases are TGTGCCAGCAGCCCTGGACCCGGGAGTAGCTACGAGCAGTACTTC. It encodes CASSPGPGSSYEQYF.

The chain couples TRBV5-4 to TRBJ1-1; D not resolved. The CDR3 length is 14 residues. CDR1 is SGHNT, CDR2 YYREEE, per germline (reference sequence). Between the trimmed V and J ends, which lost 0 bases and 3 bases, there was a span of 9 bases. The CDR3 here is CASSLASVDTEAFF. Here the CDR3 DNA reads TGTGCCAGCAGCTTGGCTTCAGTGGACACTGAAGCTTTCTTT.

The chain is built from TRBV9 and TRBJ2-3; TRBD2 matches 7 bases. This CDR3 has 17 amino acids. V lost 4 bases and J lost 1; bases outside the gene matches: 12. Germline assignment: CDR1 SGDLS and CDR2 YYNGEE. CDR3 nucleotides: TGTGCCAGCAGCCCCCGAGGGAGCGGGGCCCGCACAGATACGCAGTATTTT. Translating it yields CASSPRGSGARTDTQYF.

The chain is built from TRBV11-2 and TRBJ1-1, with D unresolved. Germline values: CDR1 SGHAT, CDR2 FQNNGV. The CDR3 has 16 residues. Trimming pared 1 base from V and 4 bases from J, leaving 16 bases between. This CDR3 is CASSLGPRLRGTEAFF. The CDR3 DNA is TGTGCCAGCAGCTTAGGTCCACGGCTTCGGGGCACTGAAGCTTTCTTT.

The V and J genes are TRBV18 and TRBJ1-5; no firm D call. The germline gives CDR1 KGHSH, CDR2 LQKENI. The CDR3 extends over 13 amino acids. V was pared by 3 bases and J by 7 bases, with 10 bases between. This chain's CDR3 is CASSPDGVQPQHF. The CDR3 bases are TGTGCCAGCTCACCGGACGGGGTCCAGCCCCAGCATTTT.

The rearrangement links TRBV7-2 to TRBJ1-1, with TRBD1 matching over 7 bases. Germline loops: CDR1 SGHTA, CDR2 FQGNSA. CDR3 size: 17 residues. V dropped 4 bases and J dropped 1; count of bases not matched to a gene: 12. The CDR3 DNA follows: TGTGCCAGCAGCTCCGGGGGAACAGGGGCGCAGAACACTGAAGCTTTCTTT. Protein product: CASSSGGTGAQNTEAFF.